The 21 T cell receptor beta chains below all came from one sample that was sequenced in a study of response to subunit inactivated influenza vaccine. One entry per CDR3 protein, called by TCRdb with MiXCR from the RT-PCR reads. In the table there are around 540,000 distinct CDR3 sequences, roughly 10% of which are singletons. The specimen comprised PBMCs from blood, sampled on the day of vaccination. The receptor set was obtained from a man aged 45-60 years who received an inactivated influenza vaccine.

This clonotype has more than one count but fewer than ten. This rearrangement joins TRBV7-9 to TRBJ1-2; D is ambiguous. The CDR3 contains 14 residues. The ends were cut back, 5 bases at V and 8 bases at J, with 18 bases in the middle. In germline, CDR1 is SEHNR, CDR2 FQNEAQ (reference sequence). CDR3 in DNA: TGTGCCAGCAGCCCCGGGAATTATCTATGGGGCTACACCTTC. Amino acid sequence: CASSPGNYLWGYTF.

Only a few counts were recorded for this clonotype. CDR3: CSVRTNYGYTF. The CDR3 bases are TGCAGTGTACGGACGAACTATGGCTACACCTTC. This rearrangement joins TRBV20-1 to TRBJ1-2; no clear D gene. V was shortened by 7 bases and J by 2 bases, with 8 bases between the two germline ends. Germline CDR1 and CDR2: DFQATT and SNEGSKA (reference sequence). The CDR3 contains 11 residues.

This chain connects TRBV5-1 to TRBJ2-5, with 14 bases that match TRBD2. Trimming removed 2 bases from V and 1 base from J; junction bases left unmatched: 4. This CDR3 contains 17 residues. Germline V CDR1 and CDR2: SGHRS, YFSETQ. The CDR3 is CASSLGTSGSLQETQYF. CDR3 DNA sequence: TGCGCCAGCAGCTTAGGGACTAGCGGGAGCCTCCAAGAGACCCAGTACTTC.

In this sample, this clonotype turned up a few times. The chain joins TRBV29-1 to TRBJ2-7; TRBD2 might be the D (6 bases). The CDR3 contains 10 residues. CDR1 SQVTM and CDR2 ANQGSEA come from the germline V gene. V shed 6 bases and J shed 6 bases, with 9 bases lying between them. CDR3 nucleotides: TGCAGCGTCCTGGGAGGCGAGCAGTACTTC. Translation gives CSVLGGEQYF.

This clonotype was picked up a small number of times. This sequence joins TRBV5-1 and TRBJ2-7, with a possible D match to TRBD1 (5 bases). Germline loops: CDR1 SGHRS, CDR2 YFSETQ. The ends were cut back, 0 bases at V and 0 bases at J, with 13 bases in the middle. This CDR3 has 16 amino acids. The CDR3: CASSLAQATGSYEQYF. CDR3 nucleotide sequence: TGCGCCAGCAGCTTGGCACAGGCCACTGGCTCCTACGAGCAGTACTTC.

The chain combines TRBV30 with TRBJ1-1; D uncertain. CDR3 length: 13 amino acids. Trimming took 0 bases from V and 4 from J, leaving 9 bases between them. Germline V gives CDR1 GTSNPN, CDR2 SVGIG (reference sequence). The CDR3 coding sequence is TGTGCCTGGAGTGTAAGCGGGAGCACTGAAGCTTTCTTT. Translated, it gives CAWSVSGSTEAFF.

CDR3 loop: CASLLWDTGELFF. DNA for the CDR3: TGTGCCAGCCTCCTTTGGGACACCGGGGAGCTGTTTTTT. The chain couples TRBV6-2 or TRBV6-3 to TRBJ2-2, with D unresolved. The CDR3 loop spans 13 amino acids. Trimming left V 8 bases short and J 3 bases short, with 10 bases between. Germline V gives CDR1 MNHEY, CDR2 SVGEGT.

This clonotype was seen many times. This chain uses TRBV7-8 with TRBJ2-2; D may be TRBD2 (5 bases). Germline CDR1 SGHVS, CDR2 FQNEAQ. This CDR3 is built from 15 residues. Trimming took 1 base from V and 4 from J, leaving 10 bases between them. This CDR3 reads CASSLELVGTGELFF. CDR3 coding DNA: TGTGCCAGCAGCTTAGAACTAGTAGGCACCGGGGAGCTGTTTTTT.

This clonotype was detected ten times or more. The rearrangement uses TRBV5-1 and TRBJ1-1; D unclear. CDR1 SGHRS and CDR2 YFSETQ come from the germline V gene. Deletions cut 2 bases from V and 1 base from J, with 9 bases between. This CDR3 comprises 14 residues. The CDR3 region is CASSLGQPNTEAFF. CDR3 DNA sequence: TGCGCCAGCAGCTTAGGGCAACCGAACACTGAAGCTTTCTTT.

The chain couples TRBV5-1 to TRBJ2-3; 11 bases are a match to TRBD1. The germline CDR1 and CDR2 sequences are SGHRS and YFSETQ. This CDR3 has 17 amino acids. V lost 4 bases, J lost 8 bases, and 15 bases stayed unmatched. The CDR3 region is CASSRQERGQGVGTQYF. CDR3 nucleotide sequence: TGCGCCAGCAGCCGACAAGAGCGGGGACAGGGGGTGGGTACGCAGTATTTT.

This clonotype showed up just a few times. The chain employs TRBV12-3 or TRBV12-4 and TRBJ2-3, with 7 bases lining up with TRBD2. This CDR3 comprises 15 residues. The V segment lost 5 bases and the J segment 2 bases; nucleotides outside the gene matches: 7. As DNA, the CDR3 is TGTGCCAGCAGTCCCTGGGGGGGAGACACAGATACGCAGTATTTT. This encodes CASSPWGGDTDTQYF.

The V and J genes are TRBV28 and TRBJ2-6; a weak D match, TRBD2 (7 bases). The CDR3 is 16 residues long. From germline, CDR1 is MDHEN and CDR2 SYDVKM. Between the trimmed V and J ends, which lost 6 bases and 4 bases, there was a span of 16 bases. This CDR3 is CASRASGGAGANVLTF. CDR3 nucleotides: TGTGCCAGCAGAGCCTCGGGGGGCGCAGGGGCCAACGTCCTGACTTTC.

Here the CDR3 reads CASSWGQKVYGYTF. In DNA form, the CDR3 reads TGTGCCAGCAGCTGGGGACAGAAAGTCTATGGCTACACCTTC. V usage is TRBV11-2 and J usage is TRBJ1-2, with TRBD1 matching over 7 bases. Germline V gene lookup returns CDR1 SGHAT and CDR2 FQNNGV. V lost 4 bases and J lost 4; bases outside the gene matches: 6. This CDR3 has 14 residues.

This chain joins TRBV2 and TRBJ2-2; TRBD2 is a possible D gene (6 bases). The germline V gene encodes CDR1 SNHLY and CDR2 FYNNEI. Trimming left V 6 bases short and J 2 bases short, with 16 bases between. The CDR3 spans 16 residues. This CDR3 is CASRVPSDLNTGELFF. Written as DNA, the CDR3 is TGTGCCAGCAGAGTACCTAGCGACCTCAACACCGGGGAGCTGTTTTTT. Complete variable domain (other parts from reference TRBV2 and TRBJ2-2): EPEVTQTPSHQVTQMGQEVILRCVPISNHLYFYWYRQILGQKVEFLVSFYNNEISEKSEIFDDQFSVERPDGSNFTLKIRSTKLEDSAMYFCASRVPSDLNTGELFFGEGSRLTVL.

The rearrangement uses TRBV5-1 and TRBJ2-5; tentatively, D is TRBD1 or TRBD2 (5 bases each). V lost 4 bases and J lost 1, with 11 bases in between. Germline V CDR1 and CDR2: SGHRS, YFSETQ. The CDR3 is made up of 14 amino acids. CDR3 in DNA: TGCGCCAGCAGCAAGCAGGGACCCCAAGAGACCCAGTACTTC. Amino acids: CASSKQGPQETQYF.

The chain has TRBV29-1 and TRBJ2-7; TRBD1 is a possible D gene (7 bases). In germline, CDR1 is SQVTM, CDR2 ANQGSEA. Trimming left V 4 bases short and J 2 bases short, with 12 bases between. The CDR3 is 13 residues long. DNA of the CDR3: TGCAGCGTTGGGGCAGGGGGGCCCTACGAGCAGTACTTC. Its translation is CSVGAGGPYEQYF.

This clonotype was recorded once. J is TRBJ1-2 and V is TRBV18; 9 bases are shared with TRBD1. The CDR3 covers 15 residues. Germline V gene data show CDR1 as KGHSH and CDR2 as LQKENI. The V gene end was trimmed by 7 bases and the J gene end by 4 bases; junction bases not matched to a gene: 10. CDR3 residues: CASLPPGQGIYGYTF. As DNA, the CDR3 is TGTGCCAGCTTACCTCCGGGACAGGGTATCTATGGCTACACCTTC.

At least ten counts were recorded for this clonotype. J is TRBJ2-3 and V is TRBV5-1; TRBD2 agrees at 11 bases. The CDR3 is made up of 16 amino acids. V dropped 0 bases and J dropped 6; count of bases not matched to a gene: 6. Germline V CDR1 and CDR2: SGHRS, YFSETQ. The CDR3 DNA is TGCGCCAGCAGCTTGGGTAGCGGGGGGGCCAAGGATACGCAGTATTTT. This sequence encodes CASSLGSGGAKDTQYF.

This chain connects TRBV28 to TRBJ1-2; D remains ambiguous. The CDR3 runs 12 residues. Germline V gene lookup returns CDR1 MDHEN and CDR2 SYDVKM. The ends were cut back, 7 bases at V and 7 bases at J, with 13 bases in the middle. The CDR3 here is CASTGPFAGYTF. The CDR3 nucleotides are TGTGCCAGCACTGGACCGTTTGCTGGCTACACCTTC.

Ten or more counts support this clonotype. The rearrangement uses TRBV4-2 and TRBJ2-3, with TRBD2 matching 13 bases. Unmatched junction bases numbered 5, after V lost 6 bases and J lost 2 bases. In germline, CDR1 is LGHNA, CDR2 YNFKEQ. This CDR3 has 16 residues. The CDR3: CASRPGLAGATDTQYF. Written as DNA, the CDR3 is TGTGCCAGCAGGCCAGGACTAGCGGGGGCCACAGATACGCAGTATTTT.

The chain couples TRBV7-9 to TRBJ2-1; D may correspond to TRBD1 or TRBD2 (5 bases each). V lost 5 bases and J lost 4, with 12 bases in between. Germline V lookup: CDR1 SEHNR, CDR2 FQNEAQ (reference sequence). This CDR3 is built from 14 residues. The CDR3 here is CASSNRDRYNEQFF. The CDR3 nucleotides are TGTGCCAGCAGCAACCGGGACCGATACAATGAGCAGTTCTTC.